Listed below are T cell receptor beta chains from one sample, sequenced in a study of control samples from healthy donors and cancer patients. Libraries were prepared by immunoSEQ multiplex PCR; TCRdb keeps only in-frame clonotypes and omits some of them. The sample lists around 150,000 clones; about 87% were seen once. Sequencing was performed on blood. Receptors were obtained from a man in his thirties or forties in good health. The CDR3 runs from the conserved cysteine through the conserved F or W. The order of the fields is CDR3 protein, CDR3 DNA, J gene, D gene, V gene, clone size. The D gene is left open where the match is weak. Not all rows give a size; the values are once, few, many and, for expanded clones, a class.

CDR3aa: CASSQEGRASGASRTQYF
CDR3nt: TGTGCCAGCAGCCAAGAAGGTCGGGCTAGCGGGGCCAGTAGGACCCAGTACTTC
j_gene: TRBJ2-5
d_gene: TRBD2
v_gene: TRBV3-1/TRBV3-2
abundance: few

CDR3aa: CASSFGGSYNEQFF
CDR3nt: TGTGCCAGCAGCTTCGGAGGCTCCTACAATGAGCAGTTCTTC
j_gene: TRBJ2-1
d_gene: NA
v_gene: TRBV7-9
abundance: NA

CDR3aa: CATSRDGGAYEQYF
CDR3nt: TGTGCCACCAGCAGAGATGGGGGGGCCTACGAGCAGTACTTC
j_gene: TRBJ2-7
d_gene: TRBD2
v_gene: TRBV15
abundance: NA

CDR3aa: CAIQRDSPRRGNTIYF
CDR3nt: TGTGCCATCCAGCGGGACAGCCCTCGGAGGGGAAACACCATATATTTT
j_gene: TRBJ1-3
d_gene: TRBD1
v_gene: TRBV10-3
abundance: once

CDR3aa: CASSGTTANYGYTF
CDR3nt: TGTGCCAGCAGTGGGACGACAGCGAACTATGGCTACACCTTC
j_gene: TRBJ1-2
d_gene: NA
v_gene: TRBV2
abundance: NA

CDR3aa: CASSPGQGRSQPQHF
CDR3nt: TGTGCCAGCAGTCCTGGACAGGGTAGAAGTCAGCCCCAGCATTTT
j_gene: TRBJ1-5
d_gene: TRBD1
v_gene: TRBV28
abundance: NA

CDR3aa: CASSLSNEQFF
CDR3nt: TGTGCCAGCAGCTTGAGCAATGAGCAGTTCTTC
j_gene: TRBJ2-1
d_gene: NA
v_gene: TRBV11-2
abundance: NA

CDR3aa: CSAPVGNTIYF
CDR3nt: TGCAGTGCCCCAGTTGGAAACACCATATATTTT
j_gene: TRBJ1-3
d_gene: NA
v_gene: TRBV20-1
abundance: NA

CDR3aa: CASSSRDRVMNTEAFF
CDR3nt: TGTGCCAGCAGTAGCCGGGACAGGGTTATGAACACTGAAGCTTTCTTT
j_gene: TRBJ1-1
d_gene: TRBD1
v_gene: TRBV2
abundance: NA

CDR3aa: CASSLREEGVEQFF
CDR3nt: TGTGCCAGTAGTCTGCGGGAGGAAGGGGTTGAGCAGTTCTTC
j_gene: TRBJ2-1
d_gene: TRBD2
v_gene: TRBV19
abundance: NA

CDR3aa: CASKGQGAFTEAFF
CDR3nt: TGTGCCAGCAAAGGACAGGGGGCATTCACTGAAGCTTTCTTT
j_gene: TRBJ1-1
d_gene: TRBD1
v_gene: TRBV6-5
abundance: NA

CDR3aa: CATSDFISGASYNEQFF
CDR3nt: TGTGCCACCAGTGATTTCATTAGCGGGGCCTCCTACAATGAGCAGTTCTTC
j_gene: TRBJ2-1
d_gene: TRBD2
v_gene: TRBV24-1
abundance: NA

CDR3aa: CASSVLLADQETQYF
CDR3nt: TGCGCCAGCAGCGTGCTGCTAGCGGACCAAGAGACCCAGTACTTC
j_gene: TRBJ2-5
d_gene: TRBD2
v_gene: TRBV5-1
abundance: NA

CDR3aa: CASTLDRGSNQPQHF
CDR3nt: TGTGCCAGTACCTTGGACAGGGGTAGCAATCAGCCCCAGCATTTT
j_gene: TRBJ1-5
d_gene: TRBD1
v_gene: TRBV19
abundance: NA

CDR3aa: CASTPLGTDTQYF
CDR3nt: TGTGCCAGCACCCCTCTAGGGACAGATACGCAGTATTTT
j_gene: TRBJ2-3
d_gene: NA
v_gene: TRBV27
abundance: few

CDR3aa: CASSLSGTNTEAFF
CDR3nt: TGTGCCAGCAGCTTATCCGGGACCAACACTGAAGCTTTCTTT
j_gene: TRBJ1-1
d_gene: NA
v_gene: TRBV7-9
abundance: NA

CDR3aa: CSAFQASEAFF
CDR3nt: TGCAGCGCTTTCCAGGCCTCTGAAGCTTTCTTT
j_gene: TRBJ1-1
d_gene: NA
v_gene: TRBV29-1
abundance: NA

CDR3aa: CASSTTGGNQPQHF
CDR3nt: TGTGCCAGTAGCACCACGGGGGGCAATCAGCCCCAGCATTTT
j_gene: TRBJ1-5
d_gene: NA
v_gene: TRBV19
abundance: NA

CDR3aa: CASSVEWTGGPYEQYF
CDR3nt: TGTGCCAGCAGCGTAGAATGGACAGGTGGCCCCTACGAGCAGTACTTC
j_gene: TRBJ2-7
d_gene: TRBD1
v_gene: TRBV9
abundance: NA

CDR3aa: CASSLVGSPLHF
CDR3nt: TGTGCCAGCAGCTTAGTAGGTTCACCCCTCCACTTT
j_gene: TRBJ1-6
d_gene: NA
v_gene: TRBV7-8
abundance: once

CDR3aa: CASSKINLRWGSKNIQYF
CDR3nt: TGTGCCAGCAGTAAAATTAACTTGCGCTGGGGATCCAAAAACATTCAGTACTTC
j_gene: TRBJ2-4
d_gene: NA
v_gene: TRBV28
abundance: once

CDR3aa: CASSETGESEKLFF
CDR3nt: TGCGCCAGCAGCGAGACAGGGGAATCAGAAAAACTGTTTTTT
j_gene: TRBJ1-4
d_gene: TRBD1
v_gene: TRBV5-1
abundance: NA

CDR3aa: CASSLASPGVSSYEQYF
CDR3nt: TGTGCCAGCAGCCTAGCCAGCCCCGGTGTAAGCTCCTACGAGCAGTACTTC
j_gene: TRBJ2-7
d_gene: NA
v_gene: TRBV7-9
abundance: NA

CDR3aa: CASSLSRETGNSPLHF
CDR3nt: TGTGCCAGCAGCTTAAGCCGGGAGACAGGGAATTCACCCCTCCACTTT
j_gene: TRBJ1-6
d_gene: TRBD1
v_gene: TRBV11-2
abundance: few

CDR3aa: CSVEDQRIEQYF
CDR3nt: TGCAGCGTTGAAGATCAGAGAATCGAGCAGTACTTC
j_gene: TRBJ2-7
d_gene: NA
v_gene: TRBV29-1
abundance: few

CDR3aa: CASSVHGRDTGELFF
CDR3nt: TGTGCCAGCAGTGTTCACGGGAGGGACACCGGGGAGCTGTTTTTT
j_gene: TRBJ2-2
d_gene: TRBD2
v_gene: TRBV2
abundance: NA

CDR3aa: CATKDSGLGYGYTF
CDR3nt: TGTGCCACCAAAGACTCCGGGCTCGGCTATGGCTACACCTTC
j_gene: TRBJ1-2
d_gene: NA
v_gene: TRBV19
abundance: NA

CDR3aa: CASSRGNYGYTF
CDR3nt: TGTGCCAGTAGCCGGGGAAACTATGGCTACACCTTC
j_gene: TRBJ1-2
d_gene: NA
v_gene: TRBV19
abundance: NA

CDR3aa: CASSSLRWETQYF
CDR3nt: TGTGCCAGCAGCTCCTTGAGGTGGGAGACCCAGTACTTC
j_gene: TRBJ2-5
d_gene: NA
v_gene: TRBV11-2
abundance: NA

CDR3aa: CATGMAGQETQYF
CDR3nt: TGTGCCACAGGAATGGCCGGCCAAGAGACCCAGTACTTC
j_gene: TRBJ2-5
d_gene: NA
v_gene: TRBV15
abundance: NA

CDR3aa: CASSATGGTEAFF
CDR3nt: TGTGCCAGTAGTGCAACAGGGGGCACTGAAGCTTTCTTT
j_gene: TRBJ1-1
d_gene: TRBD1
v_gene: TRBV19
abundance: NA

CDR3aa: CATSDLRDYHNEQFF
CDR3nt: TGTGCCACCAGTGATTTGAGGGACTATCACAATGAGCAGTTCTTC
j_gene: TRBJ2-1
d_gene: TRBD2
v_gene: TRBV24-1
abundance: NA

CDR3aa: CASSMVGEETQYF
CDR3nt: TGTGCCAGTAGTATGGTTGGAGAAGAGACCCAGTACTTC
j_gene: TRBJ2-5
d_gene: NA
v_gene: TRBV19
abundance: NA

CDR3aa: CASSPVRGFSPLHF
CDR3nt: TGTGCCAGCAGCCCCGTGAGGGGGTTTTCACCCCTCCACTTT
j_gene: TRBJ1-6
d_gene: NA
v_gene: TRBV14
abundance: NA

CDR3aa: CSVEYRLGNGYTF
CDR3nt: TGCAGCGTTGAATATCGGCTTGGGAATGGCTACACCTTC
j_gene: TRBJ1-2
d_gene: NA
v_gene: TRBV29-1
abundance: NA

CDR3aa: CASSIPREGRSEAFF
CDR3nt: TGTGCCAGTAGTATCCCCCGGGAGGGGCGTTCTGAAGCTTTCTTT
j_gene: TRBJ1-1
d_gene: NA
v_gene: TRBV19
abundance: NA

CDR3aa: CASSPTGGRSNQPQHF
CDR3nt: TGTGCCAGTAGCCCTACAGGGGGCCGTAGCAATCAGCCCCAGCATTTT
j_gene: TRBJ1-5
d_gene: TRBD1
v_gene: TRBV19
abundance: NA

CDR3aa: CASSPGTSGNNEQFF
CDR3nt: TGTGCCAGCAGCCCCGGGACTAGCGGAAACAATGAGCAGTTCTTC
j_gene: TRBJ2-1
d_gene: TRBD2
v_gene: TRBV6-5
abundance: few

CDR3aa: CASSFRGLSSYEQYF
CDR3nt: TGTGCCAGCAGTTTCCGTGGCCTCAGCTCCTACGAGCAGTACTTC
j_gene: TRBJ2-7
d_gene: NA
v_gene: TRBV28
abundance: NA

CDR3aa: CASSLPGTSKADTQYF
CDR3nt: TGTGCCAGCAGCTTGCCCGGGACTAGCAAGGCAGATACGCAGTATTTT
j_gene: TRBJ2-3
d_gene: TRBD2
v_gene: TRBV5-6
abundance: NA

CDR3aa: CASSQGFGIYGYTF
CDR3nt: TGTGCCAGCAGCCAAGGGTTTGGTATCTATGGCTACACCTTC
j_gene: TRBJ1-2
d_gene: NA
v_gene: TRBV3-1/TRBV3-2
abundance: NA

CDR3aa: CASSEAGIRVNEQFF
CDR3nt: TGCGCCAGCTCGGAAGCGGGGATTCGGGTCAATGAGCAGTTCTTC
j_gene: TRBJ2-1
d_gene: TRBD2
v_gene: TRBV5-1
abundance: NA

CDR3aa: CASSILGDEKLFF
CDR3nt: TGTGCCAGTAGTATATTGGGCGACGAAAAACTGTTTTTT
j_gene: TRBJ1-4
d_gene: NA
v_gene: TRBV19
abundance: once

CDR3aa: CASSPNLGVKGYGYTF
CDR3nt: TGTGCCAGCAGCCCCAACCTTGGGGTAAAAGGCTATGGCTACACCTTC
j_gene: TRBJ1-2
d_gene: NA
v_gene: TRBV14
abundance: NA

CDR3aa: CASRLTGSNSPLHF
CDR3nt: TGTGCCAGCAGGCTGACAGGGAGTAATTCACCCCTCCACTTT
j_gene: TRBJ1-6
d_gene: TRBD1
v_gene: TRBV5-6
abundance: NA

CDR3aa: CASSTTGGGQPQHF
CDR3nt: TGTGCCAGCAGCACAACAGGGGGTGGTCAGCCCCAGCATTTT
j_gene: TRBJ1-5
d_gene: TRBD1
v_gene: TRBV5-5
abundance: NA

CDR3aa: CASVPAGGPYNEQFF
CDR3nt: TGTGCCAGCGTTCCCGCGGGAGGTCCCTACAATGAGCAGTTCTTC
j_gene: TRBJ2-1
d_gene: TRBD2
v_gene: TRBV28
abundance: NA

CDR3aa: CASSLVYNEQFF
CDR3nt: TGCGCCAGCAGCTTGGTCTACAATGAGCAGTTCTTC
j_gene: TRBJ2-1
d_gene: NA
v_gene: TRBV5-1
abundance: NA

CDR3aa: CASSQEGGRNEQFF
CDR3nt: TGTGCCAGCAGCCAAGAAGGCGGGCGCAATGAGCAGTTCTTC
j_gene: TRBJ2-1
d_gene: NA
v_gene: TRBV3-1/TRBV3-2
abundance: once

CDR3aa: CATSDLPSGETQYF
CDR3nt: TGTGCCACCAGTGATTTACCCTCTGGAGAGACCCAGTACTTC
j_gene: TRBJ2-5
d_gene: NA
v_gene: TRBV24-1
abundance: NA

CDR3aa: CASSQDIFTDNEQFF
CDR3nt: TGTGCCAGCAGCCAAGACATCTTTACCGACAATGAGCAGTTCTTC
j_gene: TRBJ2-1
d_gene: NA
v_gene: TRBV3-1/TRBV3-2
abundance: NA

CDR3aa: CASSLMSTETQYF
CDR3nt: TGTGCCAGCAGCTTAATGAGCACCGAGACCCAGTACTTC
j_gene: TRBJ2-5
d_gene: NA
v_gene: TRBV7-3
abundance: once

CDR3aa: CASSFPRRDTEAFF
CDR3nt: TGTGCCAGCAGTTTCCCCAGGAGGGACACTGAAGCTTTCTTT
j_gene: TRBJ1-1
d_gene: NA
v_gene: TRBV28
abundance: NA

CDR3aa: CASSPGTQNEQFF
CDR3nt: TGTGCCAGCTCACCGGGGACGCAAAATGAGCAGTTCTTC
j_gene: TRBJ2-1
d_gene: NA
v_gene: TRBV18
abundance: NA

CDR3aa: CASSLGLVFTGELFF
CDR3nt: TGCGCCAGCAGCTTGGGGCTAGTCTTCACCGGGGAGCTGTTTTTT
j_gene: TRBJ2-2
d_gene: NA
v_gene: TRBV5-1
abundance: NA

CDR3aa: CASSLGTAILSNTGELFF
CDR3nt: TGTGCCAGCTCGCTCGGGACAGCGATACTTTCGAACACCGGGGAGCTGTTTTTT
j_gene: TRBJ2-2
d_gene: TRBD1
v_gene: TRBV18
abundance: NA

CDR3aa: CASSLTSGETQYF
CDR3nt: TGTGCCAGCAGTCTCACTAGCGGGGAGACCCAGTACTTC
j_gene: TRBJ2-5
d_gene: TRBD2
v_gene: TRBV28
abundance: few